This entry lists 16 T cell receptor beta chains sequenced from one sample in a study of T cell responses to AZD1222 COVID-19 vaccine. The data were produced by immunoSEQ multiplex PCR, yet TCRdb's version contains in-frame clones alone and is incomplete. The sample shows roughly 25,000 clones, around 87% of them seen only once. The sample in question was peripheral blood, obtained 28 days after the second AZD1222 dose. These receptors were collected from an adult who received the AZD1222 COVID-19 vaccine.

The rearrangement links TRBV19 to TRBJ1-2, with TRBD1 matching over 7 bases. V gave up 3 bases and J gave up 7 bases; unmatched junction bases: 11. The germline CDR1 and CDR2 sequences are LNHDA and SQIVND (reference sequence). The CDR3 extends over 15 amino acids. The chain's CDR3 is CASSILDREIVGYTF. For the CDR3, the DNA is TGTGCCAGTAGTATTCTAGACAGGGAGATCGTTGGCTACACCTTC.

This clone was counted a few times. The CDR3 DNA reads TGTGCCAGCAGTGGCGGACAGGACTTCTCTGGGGCCAACGTCCTGACTTTC. Protein: CASSGGQDFSGANVLTF. The chain employs TRBV6-4 and TRBJ2-6; 7 bases are a match to TRBD1. Trimming removed 4 bases from V and 0 bases from J; junction bases left unmatched: 6. The CDR3 is 17 residues long. Germline V gives CDR1 MRHNA, CDR2 SNTAGT.

This rearrangement joins TRBV10-3 to TRBJ2-3; 11 bases match TRBD2. This CDR3 is 15 amino acids long. Trimming took 5 bases from V and 2 from J; bases not matched to a gene: 3. The V gene's germline CDR1 is ENHRY and CDR2 SYGVKD. CDR3 coding DNA: TGTGCCATCAGTCTAGCGGGGGGCTACACAGATACGCAGTATTTT. Translation: CAISLAGGYTDTQYF.

V and J are TRBV28 and TRBJ2-1; 11 bases agree with TRBD2. CDR3 length equals 15 residues. V dropped 5 bases and J dropped 12; count of bases not matched to a gene: 12. Germline V lookup: CDR1 MDHEN, CDR2 SYDVKM. This CDR3 is CASSPGTSGTFGQFF. The CDR3 DNA is TGTGCCAGCAGTCCGGGGACTAGCGGAACCTTCGGGCAGTTCTTC.

The gene calls are TRBV5-1 and TRBJ1-4; TRBD1 matches 8 bases. Per the germline V gene, CDR1 is SGHRS and CDR2 is YFSETQ. V trimming: 1 base; J trimming: 5 bases; junction bases outside the gene matches: 7. This CDR3 has 16 residues. For the CDR3, the DNA is TGCGCCAGCAGCTTGAACGGACAGGGATCAAATGAAAAACTGTTTTTT. This gives the protein CASSLNGQGSNEKLFF.

The chain joins TRBV30 to TRBJ2-5; perhaps TRBD1 as D (6 bases). The CDR3 totals 12 residues. Trimming cost V 5 bases and J 5 bases, with 12 bases left between them. Germline lookup yields CDR1 GTSNPN and CDR2 SVGIG (reference sequence). The CDR3 DNA reads as TGTGCCTGGGGCGGGCAGGGGGAGACCCAGTACTTC. Amino acid sequence: CAWGGQGETQYF.

The rearrangement links TRBV28 to TRBJ1-2; possible D gene TRBD1, 5 bases. The germline gives CDR1 MDHEN, CDR2 SYDVKM. V lost 4 bases and J lost 0, with 12 bases in between. This CDR3 contains 15 residues. For the CDR3, the DNA is TGTGCCAGCAGTTCCGGGGGGGTAACTAACTATGGCTACACCTTC. Translation gives CASSSGGVTNYGYTF.

This clone was seen more than once but under ten times. V gene TRBV24-1 combines with J gene TRBJ1-1; TRBD1 might be the D (5 bases). V lost 2 bases to trimming and J lost 4 bases, with 13 bases between them. Germline V CDR1 and CDR2: KGHDR, SFDVKD. This CDR3 has 15 residues. The CDR3 loop is CATSDSRGPGTEAFF. The CDR3 nucleotides are TGTGCCACCAGTGATTCTCGGGGACCGGGCACTGAAGCTTTCTTT.

V and J are TRBV28 and TRBJ2-5; 8 nucleotides agree with TRBD1. The CDR3 extends over 14 amino acids. CDR1 is MDHEN, CDR2 SYDVKM, per germline. J lost 4 bases, V lost 6 bases, and 7 bases had no gene match. The CDR3 sequence is CASSGQGGAETQYF. The CDR3 DNA is TGTGCCAGCAGCGGACAGGGAGGCGCAGAGACCCAGTACTTC.

This clone was counted only a few times. CDR3 nucleotides: TGTGCCAGCAGCTTGGCATCAGGGTACGGTCAGCCCCAGCATTTT. Protein: CASSLASGYGQPQHF. The chain carries TRBV5-5 and TRBJ1-5; D might be TRBD1 (5 bases). This CDR3 comprises 15 residues. CDR1 SGHKS and CDR2 YYEKEE come from the germline V gene (reference sequence). V dropped 0 bases and J dropped 6 bases, with 13 bases sitting between them.

The chain combines TRBV2 with TRBJ2-1; D possibly corresponds to TRBD1 (6 bases). Germline-derived CDR1 and CDR2 are SNHLY and FYNNEI. V lost 8 bases and J lost 0, with 11 bases in between. This CDR3 contains 14 residues. This chain's CDR3 is CASGQRSSYNEQFF. As DNA, the CDR3 is TGTGCCAGCGGACAGAGAAGCTCCTACAATGAGCAGTTCTTC.

This clone has just a few counts. The J gene is TRBJ1-5, the V gene TRBV29-1; 7 bases match TRBD1. The CDR3 length is 15 residues. V shed 6 bases and J 4 bases; nucleotides not matched to a gene: 12. CDR1 is SQVTM, CDR2 ANQGSEA, per germline. CDR3 bases: TGCAGCGTCTCGGACAGGCCCGGAGGGAATCAGCCCCAGCATTTT. Protein product: CSVSDRPGGNQPQHF.

This clone was counted once. V gene TRBV28 combines with J gene TRBJ2-1; D may be TRBD1 (5 bases). Germline loops: CDR1 MDHEN, CDR2 SYDVKM. This CDR3 has 14 residues. V gave up 1 base and J gave up 12 bases, with 16 bases separating them. The CDR3 spells CASSLSSGAPRQFF. In DNA form, the CDR3 reads TGTGCCAGCAGTTTATCGAGTGGGGCCCCTCGGCAGTTCTTC.

The V call is TRBV29-1, the J call TRBJ2-1; D uncertain. Deletions cut 2 bases from V and 0 bases from J, with 8 bases between. Germline CDR1 SQVTM, CDR2 ANQGSEA. The CDR3 runs to 14 residues. The chain's CDR3 is CSVETLSSYNEQFF. CDR3 nucleotides: TGCAGCGTTGAAACGCTAAGCTCCTACAATGAGCAGTTCTTC.

The V call is TRBV11-2, the J call TRBJ2-3; D is ambiguous. CDR1 SGHAT and CDR2 FQNNGV come from the germline V gene. V lost 1 base and J 10 bases, leaving 9 bases between the germline ends. CDR3 length: 12 amino acids. CDR3 sequence reads: CASSLVETSQYF. The CDR3 DNA reads TGTGCCAGCAGCTTAGTGGAAACGTCGCAGTATTTT.

CDR3 residues: CASSSGPETQYF. The DNA of the CDR3 is TGTGCCAGCAGCTCGGGGCCAGAGACCCAGTACTTC. The V gene is TRBV11-2, the J gene TRBJ2-5; the D gene could be TRBD1 or TRBD2 (5 bases each). The CDR3 is 12 amino acids. The germline V and J ends were trimmed by 4 bases and 4 bases, with 7 bases remaining between them. Germline CDR1 is SGHAT and CDR2 is FQNNGV.